This record looks at one T cell receptor beta chain sequence and its context. Its antigen is still unknown. The input lacks base qualities; no much larger clone sits a single base away. The method behind the library was 5' RACE. The listed sequencing device is Illumina HiSeq 2500. A second PCR of roughly 6 to 12 cycles was performed with a sample-barcoded 5' primer and a J-beta primer mix. Each TCR beta cDNA molecule received a unique molecular identifier from a template-switch 5' adaptor carrying 12 random nucleotides. At least 2.5 million CDR3-containing paired-end reads were obtained from each sample. The Mint cDNA synthesis kit, primed by a TRBC-specific oligonucleotide, was used to synthesize first-strand cDNA from all RNA. After uracil-DNA glycosylase treatment, a first 18-cycle PCR used universal primers M1SS and BC2_uni_R on all cDNA. As for the original processing: For normalization, 1 million high-quality reads, each with a distinct molecular identifier, were randomly selected from each sample. Reads with shared molecular identifiers were discarded instead of being binned into consensus sequences. MiTCR, set to a Q25 quality threshold and the strictest error-elimination algorithm, was used for CDR3 identification, clonotype clustering and error correction. A nonparametric unseen species model using Euler transformation provided a lower-bound estimate of total TCR beta diversity. Starting from the raw public reads, TCRdb applied fastp trimming at Q25, assembled clones with MiXCR and retained in-frame beta chains. Identical CDR3 proteins give one entry, which carries the most common genes and DNA. In this record, the V and J calls reflect TCRdb's handling and not the investigators' own analysis. This sample has about 1,500,000 distinct CDR3 sequences in its table, and about 28% of those were observed once. More than 6% of the sample is in the top ten clones.

This entry belongs to a study of blood T cells in healthy people across ages (dated by TCRdb to the mid-2010s). In terms of the full investigation: In model experiments, template switching captured about one uniquely barcoded TCR beta cDNA molecule for every two T cells. Using the same blood draw, the study looked at two additional independent replicas of 1 million unique cDNA reads for two donors, one aged 18 to 30 and the other aged 80 or older. To avoid experimental bias, donors of different ages were spread randomly across the sequencing lanes. Donors were grouped into four age groups: young (average about 15 years), middle-aged (39), aged (approximately 67) and long-lived (about 82). Age-related changes in TCR beta repertoire diversity were measured in the study by deep sequencing normalized with unique cDNA molecular identifiers. On the study overall, not on this receptor specifically: Because donor CMV infection status was unknown, age-related changes in expanded clonotypes were potentially confounded. Observed TCR beta diversity correlated strongly with the percentage of naive T cells measured by flow cytometry. Compared with the aged group, more naive CD4+ T cells, fewer expanded clones and increased TCR diversity were shown by the long-lived group, suggesting age selection. Since profiling was done on bulk unsorted PBMCs, naive and antigen-experienced compartments could not be conclusively compared. Total diversity estimates from one million sequenced T cells were considered lower bounds and underestimates. Observed TCR beta diversity per million T cells fell roughly linearly with age, and a significant reduction was already apparent by age around 40.

Systemically healthy Caucasian individuals from Russia, about 38 in total and aged roughly 6 to 100 years, were included as donors. Each donor gave around 9.9 milliliters of peripheral blood, collected into EDTA-treated Vacutainer tubes. PBMCs were isolated by Ficoll-Paque density-gradient centrifugation, with at least 7 million obtained per sample. Trizol reagent was used to extract total RNA from the PBMCs, yielding at least 6 micrograms per sample. Naive CD45RAhigh/CD27high T cell percentages were measured by flow cytometry on a PBMC aliquot from every donor. From a lookup of the germline V gene (reference sequence), CDR1 and CDR2 are MNHEY and SMNVEV. V is shortened by 5 bases, J by 3 bases, and the region joining them spans 21 bases. The CDR3 spans 17 residues, from the cysteine through the phenylalanine. Only the CDR3 region is kept as DNA, spanning 51 bases read in frame from base 1.

The chain employs TRBV27 and TRBJ2-3, with the D gene uncertain. This sequence originates from a woman aged 25 to 39 in good health. The sample taken for sequencing was blood. The nucleotide sequence reads as follows: TGTGCCAGCAGTCCCCGTGGCTCCAGCAGTCGAACAGATACGCAGTATTTT. Translated, this gives CASSPRGSSSRTDTQYF.